This TCR beta chain came from a study of cytomegalovirus exposure and HLA in healthy donors. The V gene end was trimmed by 3 bases and the J gene end by 5 bases; junction bases not matched to a gene: 7. Germline CDR1 and CDR2: SGHNT and YENEEA. This CDR3 is 15 amino acids long. Study-wide points: It was taken for granted in presence/absence analyses that sequencing depth across donors was roughly uniform. Association of a missense DCLRE1C variant with TCR beta V- and J-gene trimming was reported in a later analysis. Testing in vitro showed a few CMV-associated chains specific for CMV antigens. According to the study, 180 or so TCR beta chains were cytomegalovirus-associated.

It was with 60 Vbeta and 13 Jbeta primers that the PCR ran. The protocol was immunoSEQ multiplex PCR, while the TCRdb copy is restricted to in-frame clones and leaves out a portion. The sample records about 120,000 clones, approximately 81% being singletons. Note on this clone: The antigen is unknown.

The source of this sequence is a young man in good health and CMV-seropositive. Sequencing was done on a sample of PBMCs. The chain combines TRBV11-3 with TRBJ1-1, with 9 bases identical to TRBD1. This CDR3 is CASSLPGQGETEAFF. The CDR3, as DNA: TGTGCCAGCAGCTTGCCGGGACAGGGTGAAACTGAAGCTTTCTTT. Filled out from reference TRBV11-3 and TRBJ1-1, the complete variable domain reads EAGVVQSPRYKIIEKKQPVAFWCNPISGHNTLYWYLQNLGQGPELLIRYENEEAVDDSQLPKDRFSAERLKGVDSTLKIQPAELGDSAVYLCASSLPGQGETEAFFGQGTRLTVV.